The rows below give T cell receptor beta chains drawn from one sample of a study of shared clonotypes between healthy human individuals. Produced via immunoSEQ multiplex PCR; TCRdb's table is partial and in-frame only. The data hold about 750,000 clones, with 80% to 95% observed a single time. The specimen sequenced was naive CD8+ T cells sorted from blood. These TCRs come from a man in his thirties or forties in good health. Each CDR3 is given with its conserved first and last residue. A D gene is named only where the DNA matches it firmly.

v_call,j_call,d_call,cdr3_aa,cdr3_nt
TRBV7-6,TRBJ2-3,TRBD1,CASSLRTGVQDTQYF,TGTGCCAGCAGCCTAAGGACAGGGGTGCAAGATACGCAGTATTTT
TRBV30,TRBJ2-2,-,CALLSGLDTGELFF,TGTGCCTTACTATCGGGGCTGGACACCGGGGAGCTGTTTTTT
TRBV18,TRBJ2-7,-,CASSPIHDSYEQYF,TGTGCCAGCTCACCGATACATGACTCCTACGAGCAGTACTTC
TRBV6-5,TRBJ2-1,-,CASSYVGGNNEQFF,TGTGCCAGCAGTTACGTTGGCGGGAACAATGAGCAGTTCTTC
TRBV7-8,TRBJ2-1,-,CASSLATGTKGHNEQFF,TGTGCCAGCAGCTTAGCGACTGGGACAAAGGGACACAATGAGCAGTTCTTC
TRBV11-2,TRBJ1-1,-,CASLPRGFLNTEAFF,TGTGCCAGCTTACCCCGGGGGTTTTTGAACACTGAAGCTTTCTTT
TRBV27,TRBJ2-5,-,CASSLLGSEETQYF,TGTGCCAGCAGTTTATTAGGCTCGGAGGAGACCCAGTACTTC
TRBV23-1,TRBJ1-5,-,CASKAEISNQPQHF,TGCGCCAGCAAGGCAGAGATTAGCAATCAGCCCCAGCATTTT
TRBV28,TRBJ2-1,-,CASSLTGTIGDEQFF,TGTGCCAGCAGTTTAACCGGGACCATCGGGGATGAGCAGTTCTTC
TRBV7-6,TRBJ2-6,TRBD1,CASSSRTGAGANVLTF,TGTGCCAGCAGCTCACGGACAGGGGCTGGGGCCAACGTCCTGACTTTC
TRBV7-8,TRBJ1-1,-,CASSLALYGEPNTEAFF,TGTGCCAGCAGCTTAGCGCTGTATGGGGAGCCGAACACTGAAGCTTTCTTT
TRBV6-5,TRBJ2-7,TRBD2,CASSYMSSGNDEQYF,TGTGCCAGCAGTTACATGTCTAGCGGGAACGACGAGCAGTACTTC